Included here is one T cell receptor beta chain sequence, with context. Its antigen is currently unknown. The data originate from a study of T cell responses to AZD1222 COVID-19 vaccine. Whole-study results and caveats: Two doses of AZD1222 preceded a rise in Spike-specific TCR breadth and depth. Females made up more of the donors, who were largely white British, and clonal diversity may have come out too low.

Germline V gene lookup returns CDR1 KGHSH and CDR2 LQKENI. The CDR3 is 15 amino acids. V was clipped by 3 bases and J by 3 bases, with 11 bases between them. The repertoire was sequenced with immunoSEQ multiplex PCR; TCRdb's copy has only in-frame clones and lacks some. The sample has roughly 95,000 clones, 88% seen once; the top ten hold around 3%. Material: peripheral blood, obtained on day 0 of AZD1222 vaccination. The receptor was derived from an adult in good health. The rearrangement joins TRBV18 to TRBJ2-2; D is tentatively TRBD1 or TRBD2 (5 bases each). The CDR3 loop reads CASSPQGPHTGELFF. Written as DNA, the CDR3 is TGTGCCAGCTCACCCCAGGGACCCCACACCGGGGAGCTGTTTTTT.